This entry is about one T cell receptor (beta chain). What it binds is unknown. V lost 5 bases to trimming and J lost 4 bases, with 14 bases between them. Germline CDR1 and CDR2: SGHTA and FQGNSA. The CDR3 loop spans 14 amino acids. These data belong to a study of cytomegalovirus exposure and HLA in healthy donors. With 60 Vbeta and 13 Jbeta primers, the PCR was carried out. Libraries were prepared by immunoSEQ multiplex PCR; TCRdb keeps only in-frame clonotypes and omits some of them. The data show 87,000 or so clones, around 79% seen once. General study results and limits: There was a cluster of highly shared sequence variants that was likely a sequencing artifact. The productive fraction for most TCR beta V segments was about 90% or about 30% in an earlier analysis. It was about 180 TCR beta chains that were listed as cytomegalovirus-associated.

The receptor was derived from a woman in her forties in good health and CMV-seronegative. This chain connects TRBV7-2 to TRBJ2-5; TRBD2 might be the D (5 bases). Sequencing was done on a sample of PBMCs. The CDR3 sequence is CASSTRRAGETQYF. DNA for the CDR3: TGTGCCAGCAGCACCCGCCGGGCGGGAGAGACCCAGTACTTC.